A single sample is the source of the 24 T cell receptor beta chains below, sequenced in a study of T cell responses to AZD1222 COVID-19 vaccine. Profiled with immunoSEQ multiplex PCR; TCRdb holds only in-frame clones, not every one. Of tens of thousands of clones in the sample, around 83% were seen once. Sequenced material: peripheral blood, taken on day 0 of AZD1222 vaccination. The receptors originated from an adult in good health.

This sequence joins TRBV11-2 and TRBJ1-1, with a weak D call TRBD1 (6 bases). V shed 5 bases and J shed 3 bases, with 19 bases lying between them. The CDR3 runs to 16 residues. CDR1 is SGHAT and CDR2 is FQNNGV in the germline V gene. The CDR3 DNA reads TGTGCCAGCAGCCAAGAGGTAGGGGGGAGAGACACTGAAGCTTTCTTT. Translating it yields CASSQEVGGRDTEAFF.

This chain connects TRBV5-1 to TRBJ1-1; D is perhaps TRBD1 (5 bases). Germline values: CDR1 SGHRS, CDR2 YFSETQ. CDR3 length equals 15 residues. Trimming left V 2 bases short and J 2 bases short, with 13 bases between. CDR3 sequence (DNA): TGCGCCAGCAGCTTAACGATGGGGGTAAACACTGAAGCTTTCTTT. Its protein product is CASSLTMGVNTEAFF.

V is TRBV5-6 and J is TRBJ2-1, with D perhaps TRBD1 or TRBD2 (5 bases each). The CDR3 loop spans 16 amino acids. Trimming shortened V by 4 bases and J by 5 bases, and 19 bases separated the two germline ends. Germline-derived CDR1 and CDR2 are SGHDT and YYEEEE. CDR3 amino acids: CASSLHNFGTHNEQFF. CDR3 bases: TGTGCCAGCAGCCTGCATAATTTCGGGACCCACAATGAGCAGTTCTTC.

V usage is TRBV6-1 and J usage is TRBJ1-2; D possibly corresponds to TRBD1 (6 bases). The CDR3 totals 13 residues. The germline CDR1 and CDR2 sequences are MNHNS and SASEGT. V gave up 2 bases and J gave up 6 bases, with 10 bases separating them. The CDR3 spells CASSERAGDGYTF. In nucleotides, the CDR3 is TGTGCCAGCAGTGAACGGGCAGGGGATGGCTACACCTTC.

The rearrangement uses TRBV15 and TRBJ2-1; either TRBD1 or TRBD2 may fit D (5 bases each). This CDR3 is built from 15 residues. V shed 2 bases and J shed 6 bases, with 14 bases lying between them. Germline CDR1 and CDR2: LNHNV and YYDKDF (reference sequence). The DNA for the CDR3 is TGTGCCACCAGCAGAAACCGGGACGGGCCCAATGAGCAGTTCTTC. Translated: CATSRNRDGPNEQFF.

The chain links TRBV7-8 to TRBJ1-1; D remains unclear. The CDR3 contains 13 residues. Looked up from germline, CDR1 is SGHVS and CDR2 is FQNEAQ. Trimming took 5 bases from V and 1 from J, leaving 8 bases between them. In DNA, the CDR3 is TGTGCCAGCAGCCCGGACGGGAACACTGAAGCTTTCTTT. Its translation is CASSPDGNTEAFF. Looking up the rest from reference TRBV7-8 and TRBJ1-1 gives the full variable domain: GAGVSQSPRYKVAKRGQDVALRCDPISGHVSLFWYQQALGQGPEFLTYFQNEAQLDKSGLPSDRFFAERPEGSVSTLKIQRTQQEDSAVYLCASSPDGNTEAFFGQGTRLTVV.

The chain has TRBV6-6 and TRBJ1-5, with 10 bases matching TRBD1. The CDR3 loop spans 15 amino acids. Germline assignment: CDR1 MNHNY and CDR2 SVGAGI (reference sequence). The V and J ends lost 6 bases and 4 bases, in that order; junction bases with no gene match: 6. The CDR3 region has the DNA TGTGCCAGCAGGACCGACAGGGGGCAGAATCAGCCCCAGCATTTT. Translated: CASRTDRGQNQPQHF.

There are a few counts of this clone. Here the CDR3 reads CASSEFGSSSYEQYF. CDR3 sequence (DNA): TGTGCCAGCAGTGAGTTCGGCAGTAGCTCCTACGAGCAGTACTTC. This sequence joins TRBV6-1 and TRBJ2-7; no firm D call. V lost 3 bases and J 0 bases, leaving 12 bases between the germline ends. The CDR3 covers 15 residues. Germline V gene data show CDR1 as MNHNS and CDR2 as SASEGT.

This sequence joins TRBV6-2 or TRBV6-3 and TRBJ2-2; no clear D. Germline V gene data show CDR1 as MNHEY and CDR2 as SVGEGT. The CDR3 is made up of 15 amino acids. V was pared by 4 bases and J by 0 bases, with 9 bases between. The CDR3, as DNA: TGTGCCAGCAGTTTAATAATCTCGAACACCGGGGAGCTGTTTTTT. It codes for CASSLIISNTGELFF.

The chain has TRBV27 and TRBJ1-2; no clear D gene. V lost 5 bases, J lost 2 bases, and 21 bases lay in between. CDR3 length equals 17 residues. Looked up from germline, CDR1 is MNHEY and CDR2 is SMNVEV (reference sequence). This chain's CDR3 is CASSITPGLLGNYGYTF. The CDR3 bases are TGTGCCAGCAGTATCACGCCGGGCCTCCTGGGGAACTATGGCTACACCTTC.

CDR3 DNA sequence: TGTGCCAGCAGGGTATTCGGGCGGGGGGACCAAGAGACCCAGTACTTC. This translates into CASRVFGRGDQETQYF. The chain carries TRBV11-2 and TRBJ2-5; 8 bases align to TRBD2. This CDR3 contains 16 residues. The junction had 9 bases not matched to a gene; V was cut back by 6 bases and J by 0 bases. The V gene's germline CDR1 is SGHAT and CDR2 FQNNGV.

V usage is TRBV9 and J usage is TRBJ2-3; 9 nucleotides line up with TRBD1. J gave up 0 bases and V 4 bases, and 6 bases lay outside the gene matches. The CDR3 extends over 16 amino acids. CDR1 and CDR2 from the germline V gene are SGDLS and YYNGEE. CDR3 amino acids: CASSLKGQGSTDTQYF. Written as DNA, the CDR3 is TGTGCCAGCAGCCTCAAGGGACAGGGCAGCACAGATACGCAGTATTTT. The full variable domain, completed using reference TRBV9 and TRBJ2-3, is DSGVTQTPKHLITATGQRVTLRCSPRSGDLSVYWYQQSLDQGLQFLIQYYNGEERAKGNILERFSAQQFPDLHSELNLSSLELGDSALYFCASSLKGQGSTDTQYFGPGTRLTVL.

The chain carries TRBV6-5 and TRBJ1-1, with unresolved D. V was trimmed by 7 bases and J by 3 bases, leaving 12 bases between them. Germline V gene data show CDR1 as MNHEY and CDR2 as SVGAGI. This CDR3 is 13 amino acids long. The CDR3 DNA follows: TGTGCCAGCACCCCAGGATGGGACACTGAAGCTTTCTTT. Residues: CASTPGWDTEAFF.

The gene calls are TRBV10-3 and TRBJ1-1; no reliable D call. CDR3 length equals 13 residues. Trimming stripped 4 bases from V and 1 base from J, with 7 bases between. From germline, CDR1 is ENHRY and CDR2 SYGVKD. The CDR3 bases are TGTGCCATCAGTGGACAAGGGAACACTGAAGCTTTCTTT. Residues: CAISGQGNTEAFF.

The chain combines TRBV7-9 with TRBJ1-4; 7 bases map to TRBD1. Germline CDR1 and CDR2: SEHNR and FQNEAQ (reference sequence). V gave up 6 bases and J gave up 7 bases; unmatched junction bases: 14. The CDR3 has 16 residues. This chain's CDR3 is CASSQQGRSVLEKLFF. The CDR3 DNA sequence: TGTGCCAGCAGTCAACAGGGGCGCAGTGTCCTTGAAAAACTGTTTTTT.

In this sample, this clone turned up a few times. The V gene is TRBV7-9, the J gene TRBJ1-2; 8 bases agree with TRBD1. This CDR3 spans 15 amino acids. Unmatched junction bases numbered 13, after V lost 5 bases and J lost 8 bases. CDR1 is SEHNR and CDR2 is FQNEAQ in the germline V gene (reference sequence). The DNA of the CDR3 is TGTGCCAGCAGCCGGGAGGACAGGGCAGCCCAAGGCTACACCTTC. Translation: CASSREDRAAQGYTF.

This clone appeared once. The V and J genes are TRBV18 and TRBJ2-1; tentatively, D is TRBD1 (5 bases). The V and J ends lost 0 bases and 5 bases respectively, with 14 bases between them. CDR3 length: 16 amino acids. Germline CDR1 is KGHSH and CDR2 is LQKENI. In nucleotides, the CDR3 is TGTGCCAGCTCACCACCTTTAGGGGTAGGGAACAATGAGCAGTTCTTC. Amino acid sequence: CASSPPLGVGNNEQFF.

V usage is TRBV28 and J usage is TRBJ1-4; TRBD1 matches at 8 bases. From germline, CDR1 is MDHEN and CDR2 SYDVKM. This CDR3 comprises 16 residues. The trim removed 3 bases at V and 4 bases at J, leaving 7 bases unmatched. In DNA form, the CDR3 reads TGTGCCAGCAGTTTGGCTGGGGACAGGTTTAATGAAAAACTGTTTTTT. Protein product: CASSLAGDRFNEKLFF.

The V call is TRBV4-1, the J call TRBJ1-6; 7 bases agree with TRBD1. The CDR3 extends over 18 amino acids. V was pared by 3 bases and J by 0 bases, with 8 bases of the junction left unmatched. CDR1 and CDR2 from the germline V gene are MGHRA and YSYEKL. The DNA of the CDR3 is TGCGCCAGCAGCCAGGCGGGACAGATGAGCTCCTATAATTCACCCCTCCACTTT. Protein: CASSQAGQMSSYNSPLHF.

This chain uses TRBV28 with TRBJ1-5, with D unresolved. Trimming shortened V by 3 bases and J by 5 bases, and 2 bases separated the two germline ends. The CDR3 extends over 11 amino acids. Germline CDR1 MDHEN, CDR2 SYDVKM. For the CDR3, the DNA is TGTGCCAGCAGTTTTGATCAGCCCCAGCATTTT. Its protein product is CASSFDQPQHF.

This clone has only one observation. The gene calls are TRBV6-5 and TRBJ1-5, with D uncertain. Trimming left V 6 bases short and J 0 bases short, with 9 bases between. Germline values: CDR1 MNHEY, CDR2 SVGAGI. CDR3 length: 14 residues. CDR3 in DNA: TGTGCCAGCAGCGCGGGGATTAGCAATCAGCCCCAGCATTTT. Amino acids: CASSAGISNQPQHF.

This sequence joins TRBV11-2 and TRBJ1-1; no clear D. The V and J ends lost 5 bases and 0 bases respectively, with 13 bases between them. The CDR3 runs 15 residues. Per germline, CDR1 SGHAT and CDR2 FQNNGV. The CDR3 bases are TGTGCCAGCAGCCCCGCCTTCGGGGTGAACACTGAAGCTTTCTTT. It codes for CASSPAFGVNTEAFF.

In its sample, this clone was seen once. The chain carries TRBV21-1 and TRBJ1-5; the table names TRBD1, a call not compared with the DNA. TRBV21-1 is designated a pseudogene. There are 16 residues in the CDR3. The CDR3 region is CASSTGRDRDYQPQHF. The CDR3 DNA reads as TGTGCCAGCAGCACTGGCCGGGACAGGGACTATCAGCCCCAGCATTTT.

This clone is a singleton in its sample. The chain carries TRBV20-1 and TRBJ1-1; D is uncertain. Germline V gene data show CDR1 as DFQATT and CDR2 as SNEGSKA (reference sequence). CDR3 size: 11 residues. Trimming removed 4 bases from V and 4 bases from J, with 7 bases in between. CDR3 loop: CSATGFTEAFF. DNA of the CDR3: TGCAGTGCTACTGGTTTCACTGAAGCTTTCTTT.